These T cell receptor beta chains were read from a single sample in a study of cytomegalovirus exposure and HLA in healthy donors. The method was immunoSEQ multiplex PCR; TCRdb's version includes in-frame clones alone and lacks a portion of them. The sample contains approximately 160,000 clones, approximately 80% of which appear only once. The sample was PBMCs. The receptors stem from a man aged 30-40 years in good health and CMV-seropositive. The conserved cysteine and the conserved F or W are not part of the CDR3 here.

v_gene | CDR3aa
TRBV6-5 | ASSYSEGIAYGYT
TRBV2 | ASTGELETQY
TRBV11-3 | ASSLGSSTDTQY
TRBV9 | ASSVGPWGGRDNEQF
TRBV4-1 | ASSQEDRVGGYT
TRBV6-6 | ASRGQGRQPQH
TRBV19 | ASSIGYAGNNEKLF
TRBV27 | ASSFLGTGGAGNQPQH
TRBV9 | ASSVDGTPSYNEQF
TRBV4-3 | ASSPDRQGMGTQY
TRBV7-8 | ASSLVFLAGVVGETQY